Below, 22 T cell receptor beta chains from the same sample are listed, as sequenced in a study of CXCR3-negative and CXCR3-positive naive CD8 T cells (dated by TCRdb to the late 2010s). Sequencing was performed on a NextSeq 550. The Human TCR Profiling Kit (MiLaboratory) was used to prepare UMI-labeled 5' RACE TRB cDNA libraries. TCRdb reprocessed the reads into one record per CDR3 protein sequence, lacking DNA. The sample's table covers roughly 56,000 distinct CDR3 sequences. Of the sample, around 0.4% is held by the ten largest clones. The sequenced material came from naive CXCR3- CD8+ T cells from blood. The cell subset or site label, read with the paper, signifies: CD45RO-CCR7+CD27+CD95- naive CD8+ T cells lacking CXCR3 (TNR3-). These receptors were collected from a human donor in good health. Some clones in this sample may be carry-over from other donors' samples.

The chain couples TRBV5-1 to TRBJ2-3. The length of the CDR3 is 13 residues. Germline V gene sequence: CDR1 SGHRS, CDR2 YFSETQ. CDR3 region: CASGSGHTDTQYF. Looking up the rest from reference TRBV5-1 and TRBJ2-3 gives the full variable domain: KAGVTQTPRYLIKTRGQQVTLSCSPISGHRSVSWYQQTPGQGLQFLFEYFSETQRNKGNFPGRFSGRQFSNSRSEMNVSTLELGDSALYLCASGSGHTDTQYFGPGTRLTVL.

This chain uses TRBV12-3 or TRBV12-4 with TRBJ2-3; TCRdb gives TRBD1 as the D gene, but with no DNA this cannot be confirmed. The CDR3 totals 16 residues. CDR3 protein: CASSLWGQGVADTQYF.

J is TRBJ1-6 and V is TRBV18; absent DNA, TCRdb's TRBD1 call cannot be checked. Germline CDR1 reads KGHSH; CDR2 reads LQKENI. CDR3 length: 16 residues. CDR3: CASSPGQGAGNSPLHF.

The rearrangement uses TRBV29-1 and TRBJ1-2; the TCRdb D gene call, TRBD1, has no DNA to confirm it. Germline CDR1 SQVTM, CDR2 ANQGSEA. The CDR3 contains 14 residues. The CDR3 here is CSVIPWDRVDGYTF.

The chain links TRBV7-3 to TRBJ2-1. The germline gives CDR1 SGHTA, CDR2 FQGTGA. The CDR3 spans 12 residues. This chain's CDR3 is CASSSGPNEQFF.

V gene TRBV12-2 combines with J gene TRBJ1-5; lacking DNA, the TRBD1 call made by TCRdb goes unchecked. TRBV12-2 is marked as a pseudogene. The CDR3 covers 15 residues. This CDR3 reads CASRSDRGLGQPQHF.

The rearrangement joins TRBV4-3 to TRBJ2-7. The CDR3 consists of 15 residues. Germline loops: CDR1 LGHNA, CDR2 YSLEER. The CDR3 protein is CASSHDTDSSYKQYF.

The V gene is TRBV4-2, the J gene TRBJ1-2; no DNA is available, so the TRBD1 call from TCRdb remains unchecked. CDR3 length equals 14 residues. The germline V gene encodes CDR1 LGHNA and CDR2 YNFKEQ. The CDR3: CASSLPDRNYGYTF.

The V gene is TRBV20-1, the J gene TRBJ2-7; TCRdb gives TRBD1 as the D gene, but with no DNA this cannot be confirmed. Germline-derived CDR1 and CDR2 are DFQATT and SNEGSKA (reference sequence). The CDR3 is made up of 14 amino acids. CDR3: CSARRSGKLYEQYF.

The chain uses TRBV4-3 and TRBJ2-1; checking the TCRdb D call of TRBD1 is not possible without DNA. Germline CDR1 is LGHNA and CDR2 is YSLEER. The CDR3 sequence is 14 residues long. The CDR3 spells CASSQEDRVNEQFF.

The chain joins TRBV27 to TRBJ2-6; TCRdb picks TRBD1, but there is no DNA to check that call. The CDR3 is 17 residues long. In germline, CDR1 is MNHEY, CDR2 SMNVEV (reference sequence). CDR3 region: CASNSGSPLSGANVLTF.

This chain joins TRBV7-6 and TRBJ1-1. This CDR3 has 12 residues. Per germline, CDR1 SGHVS and CDR2 FNYEAQ. CDR3 in amino acids: CASSPAGSEAFF.

The chain has TRBV12-5 and TRBJ2-7; TCRdb gives TRBD1 as the D gene, but with no DNA this cannot be confirmed. CDR1 LGHNT and CDR2 FRNRAP come from the germline V gene. CDR3 length: 13 amino acids. The CDR3 loop reads CASGLAGSYEQYF.

The rearrangement links TRBV7-7 to TRBJ2-2. This CDR3 region has 15 residues. Germline CDR1 is SSHAT and CDR2 is FNYEAQ (reference sequence). CDR3 region: CASSFALANTGELFF. The entire variable domain, with the rest obtained from reference TRBV7-7 and TRBJ2-2, is as follows: GAGVSQSPRYKVTKRGQDVTLRCDPISSHATLYWYQQALGQGPEFLTYFNYEAQPDKSGLPSDRFSAERPEGSISTLTIQRTEQRDSAMYRCASSFALANTGELFFGEGSRLTVL.

The chain is built from TRBV29-1 and TRBJ2-1; TCRdb returns TRBD2, unconfirmable since there is no DNA. The CDR3 runs 15 residues. The germline gives CDR1 SQVTM, CDR2 ANQGSEA. CDR3 amino acids: CSVGLAGGRYNEQFF.

J is TRBJ2-6 and V is TRBV4-2. The CDR3 runs to 15 residues. Germline V CDR1 and CDR2: LGHNA, YNFKEQ. CDR3 sequence reads: CASSQDASGANVLTF.

The CDR3 reads CASSFSLRALNTEAFF. The chain recombines TRBV7-2 with TRBJ1-1. The germline V gene encodes CDR1 SGHTA and CDR2 FQGNSA. The CDR3 covers 16 residues.

The V and J genes are TRBV7-9 and TRBJ2-7; the D call from TCRdb, TRBD2, cannot be confirmed without DNA. The CDR3 covers 14 residues. The germline V gene has CDR1 SEHNR and CDR2 FQNEAQ (reference sequence). CDR3 sequence: CASSPQTNSYEQYF.

The chain has TRBV12-3 or TRBV12-4 and TRBJ1-4; the TRBD1 assignment by TCRdb is unverifiable without DNA. The CDR3 spans 15 residues. The chain's CDR3 is CASSFLGGHNEKLFF.

V is TRBV19 and J is TRBJ2-4; no DNA is available, so the TRBD1 call from TCRdb remains unchecked. The germline V gene has CDR1 LNHDA and CDR2 SQIVND (reference sequence). The CDR3 totals 14 residues. CDR3 sequence reads: CASSNPGGTNIQYF.

CDR3 sequence reads: CASSGIGTYSYEQYF. J is TRBJ2-7 and V is TRBV2; the TCRdb D gene call, TRBD1, has no DNA to confirm it. The CDR3 has 15 residues. Per germline, CDR1 SNHLY and CDR2 FYNNEI.

The rearrangement links TRBV3-1 to TRBJ2-7; TCRdb's D call of TRBD1 is untestable without DNA. CDR1 is LGHDT and CDR2 is YNNKEL in the germline V gene (reference sequence). The CDR3 is 16 residues long. The CDR3 region is CASSPQPTGMGYEQYF.